This T cell receptor (beta chain) came from a study of T-cell memory formation after mild COVID-19. General observations from the study: Balance between CD4 and CD8 was seen in clones contracting day 15 to 85, and a CD4+ lean was seen in later expanders. Memory from before infection featured some responding clones, which suggests cross-reactive memory joined.

TCRdb used MiXCR to reprocess the 5' RACE reads, holding one entry per CDR3 protein. The sample shows about 160,000 distinct CDR3 sequences, roughly 31% of them seen only once. CDR3 length: 14 amino acids. Germline V gene data show CDR1 as SGHRS and CDR2 as YFSETQ. The ends were cut back, 2 bases at V and 9 bases at J, with 15 bases in the middle. As to this clonotype: Its antigen is unknown.

V and J are TRBV5-1 and TRBJ2-1, with D maybe TRBD2 (6 bases). Input material: PBMCs or a T cell subset sorted from them (not recorded which). The sequence came from an adult woman who had mild COVID-19 (a few samples of this study predate the infection). Cell type and time point are not known. CDR3 DNA sequence: TGCGCCAGCAGCTTAGAAGCTAGCGACGGTGAGCAGTTCTTC. Its protein is CASSLEASDGEQFF.